This T cell receptor beta chain was retrieved from a study of blood T cell repertoires in COVID-19. In germline, CDR1 is SGHTA, CDR2 FQGNSA. The CDR3 loop spans 14 amino acids. The V segment lost 3 bases and the J segment 4 bases; nucleotides outside the gene matches: 4. Original methodology: Scientists estimated how many nucleated cells there were by amplifying reference gene primers. Sequencing was performed with immunoSEQ multiplex PCR; in TCRdb, only in-frame clones are kept and a portion is missing. V, J and clone size are those of that table, while D and trimming were read from the DNA. The repertoire holds 15,000 to 20,000 clones, around 89% seen once, with less than 5.5% in the top ten.

The chain uses TRBV7-2 and TRBJ1-1; 8 bases align to TRBD1. This TCR was recovered from a woman in her twenties or thirties who had recovered from COVID-19. The sample consisted of PBMCs or T cells enriched from blood (not recorded which). The CDR3 sequence: CASSLVGQGTEAFF. The CDR3 DNA reads TGTGCCAGCAGCTTGGTTGGACAGGGCACTGAAGCTTTCTTT.